The text below deals with one T cell receptor (beta chain). TCRdb keeps only in-frame clones here, not all; method: immunoSEQ multiplex PCR. Here the sample spans around 57,000 clones, just over 90% being singletons. These data come from a study of T cell changes during pregnancy in multiple sclerosis. Trimming cost V 5 bases and J 2 bases; bases outside gene matches: 10. Looked up from germline, CDR1 is SGHVS and CDR2 is FQNEAQ. The CDR3 is 16 amino acids. The sequence was obtained from a female donor with multiple sclerosis, enrolled in a pregnancy study. The rearrangement joins TRBV7-8 to TRBJ1-2; 8 bases map to TRBD1. The sequences come from peripheral blood, collected in the second trimester of pregnancy. CDR3 in amino acids: CASSRGPDRANYGYTF. The CDR3 nucleotides read TGTGCCAGCAGCCGCGGGCCGGACAGGGCCAACTATGGCTACACCTTC. The full variable domain, completed using reference TRBV7-8 and TRBJ1-2, is GAGVSQSPRYKVAKRGQDVALRCDPISGHVSLFWYQQALGQGPEFLTYFQNEAQLDKSGLPSDRFFAERPEGSVSTLKIQRTQQEDSAVYLCASSRGPDRANYGYTFGSGTRLTVV.